This TCR beta chain was sequenced during a study of technical replicates of blood from several donors. The germline CDR1 and CDR2 sequences are SNHLY and FYNNEI. Trimming removed 4 bases at V and 0 bases at J, with 16 bases between. The CDR3 has 18 residues. Assay: immunoSEQ multiplex PCR; the TCRdb copy retains only in-frame clones and omits some. Among approximately 79,000 clones listed, just under 95% were seen once. This TCR was sampled from a human donor in good health. The sample was T cells isolated from PBMCs. This chain links TRBV2 with TRBJ2-6, with D tentatively TRBD1 (5 bases). The CDR3 sequence is CASSGGSVTYSGANVLTF. The CDR3 DNA reads TGTGCCAGCAGTGGGGGCAGCGTCACCTACTCTGGGGCCAACGTCCTGACTTTC. Filled out from reference TRBV2 and TRBJ2-6, the complete variable domain reads EPEVTQTPSHQVTQMGQEVILRCVPISNHLYFYWYRQILGQKVEFLVSFYNNEISEKSEIFDDQFSVERPDGSNFTLKIRSTKLEDSAMYFCASSGGSVTYSGANVLTFGAGSRLTVL.